The 19 T cell receptor beta chains below come from one sample, sequenced in a study of T cells in localized non-small cell lung cancer. Sequenced by immunoSEQ multiplex PCR; TCRdb stores in-frame clones only, minus some. The table includes 30,000 to 40,000 clones, around 86% detected once. The specimen comprised peripheral blood mononuclear cells, sampled before any cancer treatment. All receptors derive from a male donor aged 60 or over with stage II lung adenocarcinoma.

Here the CDR3 DNA reads TGTGCCAGTAGTATAGACCTTCCGGGAGTCACTGAAGCTTTCTTT. Amino acid sequence: CASSIDLPGVTEAFF. V gene TRBV19 combines with J gene TRBJ1-1; unclear D gene. Germline loops: CDR1 LNHDA, CDR2 SQIVND (reference sequence). V was shortened by 0 bases and J by 4 bases, with 12 bases between the two germline ends. The CDR3 is 15 residues long.

CDR3 loop: CASRLTGKGGYTF. For the CDR3, the DNA is TGTGCCAGCAGGCTGACAGGGAAGGGTGGCTACACCTTC. J is TRBJ1-2 and V is TRBV27, with 7 bases identical to TRBD1. Germline assignment: CDR1 MNHEY and CDR2 SMNVEV (reference sequence). This CDR3 spans 13 amino acids. J was trimmed by 7 bases and V by 6 bases; bases with no gene match: 8.

This chain connects TRBV10-3 to TRBJ1-1; 7 nucleotides line up with TRBD1. The V gene end was trimmed by 10 bases and the J gene end by 0 bases; junction bases not matched to a gene: 8. CDR1 is ENHRY, CDR2 SYGVKD, per germline. The CDR3 extends over 14 amino acids. In DNA, the CDR3 is TGTGCCAGCACGACAGGGACGATGAACACTGAAGCTTTCTTT. It yields the protein CASTTGTMNTEAFF.

The chain employs TRBV28 and TRBJ2-7; a weak D match, TRBD1 (6 bases). This CDR3 comprises 13 residues. The V gene's germline CDR1 is MDHEN and CDR2 SYDVKM. V lost 4 bases, J lost 3 bases, and 10 bases lay in between. DNA of the CDR3: TGTGCCAGCAGTTCAGGACAGATCTACGAGCAGTACTTC. Amino acids: CASSSGQIYEQYF.

The chain couples TRBV7-3 to TRBJ2-3, with TRBD1 as a possible D gene (5 bases). Germline CDR1 and CDR2: SGHTA and FQGTGA. The CDR3 has 13 residues. Trimming stripped 1 base from V and 7 bases from J, with 9 bases between. Written as DNA, the CDR3 is TGTGCCAGCAGCTTAAGAGACAGCAATACGCAGTATTTT. As protein: CASSLRDSNTQYF.

This clone was counted a single time. The chain joins TRBV7-3 to TRBJ1-2, with D uncertain. Germline assignment: CDR1 SGHTA and CDR2 FQGTGA. The V and J ends lost 6 bases and 5 bases respectively, with 22 bases between them. This CDR3 contains 16 residues. CDR3 in DNA: TGTGCCAGCAGTTTGGAACACCTCCGGGGAATGTATGGCTACACCTTC. This gives the protein CASSLEHLRGMYGYTF.

The V call is TRBV28, the J call TRBJ2-7, with 10 bases that match TRBD1. Germline loops: CDR1 MDHEN, CDR2 SYDVKM. The CDR3 is made up of 13 amino acids. Unmatched junction bases numbered 6, after V lost 6 bases and J lost 7 bases. The DNA of the CDR3 is TGTGCCAGCAGGGGACAGGGGATATGGGAGCAGTACTTC. It yields the protein CASRGQGIWEQYF. The full variable domain, with the rest looked up from reference TRBV28 and TRBJ2-7, is DVKVTQSSRYLVKRTGEKVFLECVQDMDHENMFWYRQDPGLGLRLIYFSYDVKMKEKGDIPEGYSVSREKKERFSLILESASTNQTSMYLCASRGQGIWEQYFGPGTRLTVT.

This chain uses TRBV4-3 with TRBJ2-2; D may be TRBD1 or TRBD2 (5 bases each). Trimming took off 0 bases at V and 2 bases at J, with 10 bases between the two ends. This CDR3 has 16 residues. Germline V CDR1 and CDR2: LGHNA, YSLEER. For the CDR3, the DNA is TGCGCCAGCAGCCAAGAGAGGGGCTACAACACCGGGGAGCTGTTTTTT. This translates into CASSQERGYNTGELFF.

The chain combines TRBV28 with TRBJ1-1; 11 nucleotides line up with TRBD1. From germline, CDR1 is MDHEN and CDR2 SYDVKM. CDR3 length equals 15 residues. V trimming: 6 bases; J trimming: 3 bases; junction bases outside the gene matches: 6. The CDR3 DNA reads TGTGCCAGCAGGGGACCGGGACAGGGGGACACTGAAGCTTTCTTT. Protein sequence: CASRGPGQGDTEAFF.

The chain recombines TRBV5-1 with TRBJ1-4; 7 bases agree with TRBD1. J gave up 8 bases and V 6 bases, and 13 bases lay outside the gene matches. Germline V gene sequence: CDR1 SGHRS, CDR2 YFSETQ. This CDR3 is 15 amino acids long. The DNA of the CDR3 is TGCGCCAGCACCAGAGACAGGGCAGGAGGGGAAAAACTGTTTTTT. Protein product: CASTRDRAGGEKLFF.

The chain couples TRBV6-6 to TRBJ1-1; tentative D call: TRBD1 (5 bases). V was cut by 0 bases and J by 5 bases, with 10 bases left in between. Germline-derived CDR1 and CDR2 are MNHNY and SVGAGI (reference sequence). This CDR3 spans 14 amino acids. In nucleotides, the CDR3 is TGTGCCAGCAGTTACTCTGGGGGAGGGACTGAAGCTTTCTTT. This encodes CASSYSGGGTEAFF.

Comment on this clone: The germline gene is not matched at one end of the junction; a read error may be the cause. The chain couples TRBV6-5 to TRBJ1-1, with unresolved D. CDR1 and CDR2 from the germline V gene are MNHEY and SVGAGI. This CDR3 is built from 14 residues. CDR3 DNA: TGTGCCAGCAGTTACTCGTCCCGCACCGCTGAAGTTTTCTTT. Translating gives CASSYSSRTAEVFF.

The table lists this clone with a count of one. The chain uses TRBV5-8 and TRBJ1-5, with TRBD1 matching 10 bases. The CDR3 has 15 amino acids. J was trimmed by 6 bases and V by 2 bases; bases with no gene match: 5. Germline-derived CDR1 and CDR2 are SGHTS and YDEGEE. The CDR3 bases are TGTGCCAGCAGCTTTACCGGGACAGGGGCTCAGCCCCAGCATTTT. Encoded protein: CASSFTGTGAQPQHF. Combining the CDR3 with reference TRBV5-8 and TRBJ1-5 gives the whole variable domain EAGVTQSPTHLIKTRGQQATLRCSPISGHTSVYWYQQALGLGLQFLLWYDEGEERNRGNFPPRFSGRQFPNYSSELNVNALELEDSALYLCASSFTGTGAQPQHFGDGTRLSIL.

The chain links TRBV28 to TRBJ2-7; D perhaps matches TRBD2 (6 bases). V lost 3 bases and J 0 bases, leaving 30 bases between the germline ends. The CDR3 loop spans 21 amino acids. The V gene's germline CDR1 is MDHEN and CDR2 SYDVKM. DNA for the CDR3: TGTGCCAGCAGTTTTGGGGAAGGAGGGGCAATAGCGTTTCGCCTCTCCTACGAGCAGTACTTC. It yields the protein CASSFGEGGAIAFRLSYEQYF.

V usage is TRBV7-9 and J usage is TRBJ1-2, with D possibly being TRBD1 (6 bases). Germline V lookup: CDR1 SEHNR, CDR2 FQNEAQ (reference sequence). CDR3 length equals 16 residues. V was trimmed by 5 bases and J by 4 bases, leaving 20 bases between them. The CDR3 DNA reads TGTGCCAGCAGCATCAATGACAGGTTGCTCCTCTATGGCTACACCTTC. Protein product: CASSINDRLLLYGYTF.

This clone was seen once. The chain couples TRBV2 to TRBJ2-5; 9 bases line up with TRBD1. Per germline, CDR1 SNHLY and CDR2 FYNNEI. The CDR3 covers 15 residues. The ends lost 8 bases at V and 5 bases at J; junction bases unmatched: 12. The CDR3: CASVKGQGRVETQYF. The CDR3 bases are TGTGCCAGCGTCAAAGGACAGGGGCGTGTGGAGACCCAGTACTTC. Full variable domain (remainder filled in from reference TRBV2 and TRBJ2-5): EPEVTQTPSHQVTQMGQEVILRCVPISNHLYFYWYRQILGQKVEFLVSFYNNEISEKSEIFDDQFSVERPDGSNFTLKIRSTKLEDSAMYFCASVKGQGRVETQYFGPGTRLLVL.

Only one count was recorded for this clone. The genes are TRBV6-1 and TRBJ2-7; 9 bases are shared with TRBD1. The CDR3 extends over 14 amino acids. CDR1 MNHNS and CDR2 SASEGT come from the germline V gene. J lost 6 bases, V lost 8 bases, and 11 bases had no gene match. As DNA, the CDR3 is TGTGCCAGCGGGTCCAACAGGGGGCGGGGCGAGCAGTACTTC. Its protein product is CASGSNRGRGEQYF.

The chain couples TRBV2 to TRBJ2-2; D is perhaps TRBD2 (6 bases). V gave up 8 bases and J gave up 1 base, with 14 bases separating them. Germline CDR1 and CDR2: SNHLY and FYNNEI. This CDR3 is built from 15 residues. DNA of the CDR3: TGTGCCAGCTACCGGGACTCCCAGAACACCGGGGAGCTGTTTTTT. This translates into CASYRDSQNTGELFF.

J is TRBJ1-5 and V is TRBV28; tentative D call: TRBD1 (6 bases). The V end was cut by 3 bases, the J end by 7 bases, with 16 bases between. Germline loops: CDR1 MDHEN, CDR2 SYDVKM. This CDR3 region has 15 residues. The CDR3 here is CASSLGTGWKQPQHF. DNA of the CDR3: TGTGCCAGCAGTTTGGGAACAGGGTGGAAACAGCCCCAGCATTTT.